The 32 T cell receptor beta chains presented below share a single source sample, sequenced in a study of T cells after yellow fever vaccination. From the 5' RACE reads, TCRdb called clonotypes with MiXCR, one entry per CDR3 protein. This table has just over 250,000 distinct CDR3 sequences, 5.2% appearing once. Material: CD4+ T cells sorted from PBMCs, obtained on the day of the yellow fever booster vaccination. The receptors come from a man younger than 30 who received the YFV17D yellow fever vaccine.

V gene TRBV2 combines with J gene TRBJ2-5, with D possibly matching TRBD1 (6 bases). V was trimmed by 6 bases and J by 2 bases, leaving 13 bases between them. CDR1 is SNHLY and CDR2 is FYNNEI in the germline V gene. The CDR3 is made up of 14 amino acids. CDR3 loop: CASRGGQRQETQYF. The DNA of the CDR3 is TGTGCCAGCAGGGGCGGACAGAGACAAGAGACCCAGTACTTC.

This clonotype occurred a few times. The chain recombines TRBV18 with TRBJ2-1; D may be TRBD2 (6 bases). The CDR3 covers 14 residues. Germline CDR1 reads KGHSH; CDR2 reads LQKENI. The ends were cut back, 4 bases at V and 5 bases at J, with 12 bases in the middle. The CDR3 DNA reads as TGTGCCAGCTCACTTGGGACTCAGGACAATGAGCAGTTCTTC. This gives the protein CASSLGTQDNEQFF.

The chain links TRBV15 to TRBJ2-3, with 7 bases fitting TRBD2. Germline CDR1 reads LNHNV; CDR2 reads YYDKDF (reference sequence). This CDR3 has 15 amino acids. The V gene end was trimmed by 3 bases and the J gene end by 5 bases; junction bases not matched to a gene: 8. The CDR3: CATSRGGGAIDTQYF. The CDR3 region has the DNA TGTGCCACCAGCAGGGGGGGGGGAGCAATAGATACGCAGTATTTT.

DNA for the CDR3: TGTGCCAGCAGCTCCGAATGGGGCGGGGAGACCCAGTACTTC. Amino acids: CASSSEWGGETQYF. The genes are TRBV7-2 and TRBJ2-5, with D perhaps TRBD1 or TRBD2 (5 bases each). V lost 4 bases, J lost 5 bases, and 14 bases lay in between. The germline V gene has CDR1 SGHTA and CDR2 FQGNSA. The CDR3 is 14 amino acids.

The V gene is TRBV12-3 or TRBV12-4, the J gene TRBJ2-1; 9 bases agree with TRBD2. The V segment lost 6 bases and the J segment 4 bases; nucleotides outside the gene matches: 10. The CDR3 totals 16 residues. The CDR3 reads CASSPALSGGYNEQFF. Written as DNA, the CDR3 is TGTGCCAGCAGCCCGGCACTTAGCGGGGGTTACAATGAGCAGTTCTTC.

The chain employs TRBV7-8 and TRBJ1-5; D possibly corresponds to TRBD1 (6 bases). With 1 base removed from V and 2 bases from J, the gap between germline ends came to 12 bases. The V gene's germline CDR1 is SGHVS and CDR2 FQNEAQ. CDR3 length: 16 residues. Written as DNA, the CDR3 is TGTGCCAGCAGCTTAGATGACAGGCGCGGCAATCAGCCCCAGCATTTT. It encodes CASSLDDRRGNQPQHF.

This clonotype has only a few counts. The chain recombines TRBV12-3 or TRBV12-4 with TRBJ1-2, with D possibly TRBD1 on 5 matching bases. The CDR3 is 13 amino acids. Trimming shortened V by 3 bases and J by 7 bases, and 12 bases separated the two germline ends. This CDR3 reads CASSLGGGLGYTF. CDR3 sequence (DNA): TGTGCCAGCAGTTTGGGGGGGGGTCTTGGCTACACCTTC.

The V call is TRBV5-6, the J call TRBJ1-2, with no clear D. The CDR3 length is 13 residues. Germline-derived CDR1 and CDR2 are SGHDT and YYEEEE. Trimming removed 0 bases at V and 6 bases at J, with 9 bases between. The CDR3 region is CASSLVREDGYTF. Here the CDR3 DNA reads TGTGCCAGCAGCTTGGTCCGAGAGGATGGCTACACCTTC. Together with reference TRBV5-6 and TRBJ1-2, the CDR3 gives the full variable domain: DAGVTQSPTHLIKTRGQQVTLRCSPKSGHDTVSWYQQALGQGPQFIFQYYEEEERQRGNFPDRFSGHQFPNYSSELNVNALLLGDSALYLCASSLVREDGYTFGSGTRLTVV.

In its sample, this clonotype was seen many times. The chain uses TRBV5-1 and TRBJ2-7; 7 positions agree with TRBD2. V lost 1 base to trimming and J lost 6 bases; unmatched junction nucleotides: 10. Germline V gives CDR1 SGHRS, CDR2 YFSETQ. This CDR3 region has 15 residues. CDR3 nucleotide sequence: TGCGCCAGCAGCTTGTTGGCGGGGGATTGGCTCGAGCAGTACTTC. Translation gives CASSLLAGDWLEQYF.

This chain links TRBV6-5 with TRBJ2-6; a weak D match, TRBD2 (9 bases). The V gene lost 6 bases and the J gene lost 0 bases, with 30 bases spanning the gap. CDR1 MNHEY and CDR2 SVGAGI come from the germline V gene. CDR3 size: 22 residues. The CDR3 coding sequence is TGTGCCAGCAGGGCTAGCGGGGTTGTCAGGGGGCTCCCGAGCTCTGGGGCCAACGTCCTGACTTTC. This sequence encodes CASRASGVVRGLPSSGANVLTF.

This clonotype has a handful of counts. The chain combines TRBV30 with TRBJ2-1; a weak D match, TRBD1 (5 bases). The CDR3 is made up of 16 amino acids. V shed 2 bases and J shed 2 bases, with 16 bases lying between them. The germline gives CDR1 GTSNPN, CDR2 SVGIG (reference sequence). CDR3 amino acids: CAWSPSGRAPYNEQFF. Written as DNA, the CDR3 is TGTGCCTGGAGTCCGTCCGGCAGGGCACCCTACAATGAGCAGTTCTTC.

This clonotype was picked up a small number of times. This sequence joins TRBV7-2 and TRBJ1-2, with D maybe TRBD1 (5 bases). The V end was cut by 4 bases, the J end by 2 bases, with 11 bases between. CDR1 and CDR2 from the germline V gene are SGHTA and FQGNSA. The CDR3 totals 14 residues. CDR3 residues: CASSSSGANYGYTF. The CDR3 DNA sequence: TGTGCCAGCAGCTCTTCCGGGGCGAACTATGGCTACACCTTC.

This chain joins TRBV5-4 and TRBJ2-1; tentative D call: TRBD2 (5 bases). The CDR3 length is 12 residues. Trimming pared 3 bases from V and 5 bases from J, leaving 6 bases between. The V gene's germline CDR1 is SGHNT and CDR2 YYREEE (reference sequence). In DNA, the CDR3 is TGTGCCAGCAGCTCACTAGACAATGAGCAGTTCTTC. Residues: CASSSLDNEQFF.

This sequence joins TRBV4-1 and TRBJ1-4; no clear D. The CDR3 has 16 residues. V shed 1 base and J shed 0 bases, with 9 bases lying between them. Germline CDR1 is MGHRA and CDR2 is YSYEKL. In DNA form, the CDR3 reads TGCGCCAGCAGCCAAGGGTTCGGTTCAACTAATGAAAAACTGTTTTTT. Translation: CASSQGFGSTNEKLFF.

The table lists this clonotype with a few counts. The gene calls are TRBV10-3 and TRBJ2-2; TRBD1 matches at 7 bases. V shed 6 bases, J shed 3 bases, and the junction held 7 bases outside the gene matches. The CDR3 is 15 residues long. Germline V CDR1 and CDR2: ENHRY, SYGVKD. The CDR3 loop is CAIRRQGVHTGELFF. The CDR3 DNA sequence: TGTGCCATCAGGCGACAGGGTGTTCACACCGGGGAGCTGTTTTTT.

In DNA, the CDR3 is TGTGCCTGGAGTAGCTTGCGGACCCAGTACTTC. The encoded protein is CAWSSLRTQYF. The chain combines TRBV30 with TRBJ2-5; D remains ambiguous. Between the trimmed V and J ends, which lost 2 bases and 7 bases, there was a span of 8 bases. The CDR3 sequence is 11 residues long. Looked up from germline, CDR1 is GTSNPN and CDR2 is SVGIG (reference sequence).

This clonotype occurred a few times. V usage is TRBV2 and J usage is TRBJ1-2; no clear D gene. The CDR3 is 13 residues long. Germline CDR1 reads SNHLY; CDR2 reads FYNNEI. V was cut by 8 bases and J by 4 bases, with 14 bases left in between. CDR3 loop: CASLRRFGYGYTF. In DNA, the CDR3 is TGTGCCAGCTTACGTCGGTTCGGCTATGGCTACACCTTC.

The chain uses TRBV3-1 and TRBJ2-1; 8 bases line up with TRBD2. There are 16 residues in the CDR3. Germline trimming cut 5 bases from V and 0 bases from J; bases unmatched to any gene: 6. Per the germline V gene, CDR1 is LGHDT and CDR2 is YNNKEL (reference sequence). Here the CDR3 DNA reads TGTGCCAGCAGCTTTAGCGGGGCCACCTCCTACAATGAGCAGTTCTTC. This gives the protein CASSFSGATSYNEQFF.

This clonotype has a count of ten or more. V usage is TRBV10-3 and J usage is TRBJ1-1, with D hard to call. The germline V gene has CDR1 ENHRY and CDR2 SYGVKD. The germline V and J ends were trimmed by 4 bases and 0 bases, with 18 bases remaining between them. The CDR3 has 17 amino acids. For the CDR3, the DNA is TGTGCCATCAGTGTTCAGCCACTTGGGGATATGAACACTGAAGCTTTCTTT. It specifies CAISVQPLGDMNTEAFF.

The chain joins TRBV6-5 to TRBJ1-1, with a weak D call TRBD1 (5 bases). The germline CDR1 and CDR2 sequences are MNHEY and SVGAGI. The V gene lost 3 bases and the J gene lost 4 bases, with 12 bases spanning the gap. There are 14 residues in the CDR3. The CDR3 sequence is CASSYVGRGTEAFF. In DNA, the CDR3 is TGTGCCAGCAGTTATGTGGGGCGTGGCACTGAAGCTTTCTTT.

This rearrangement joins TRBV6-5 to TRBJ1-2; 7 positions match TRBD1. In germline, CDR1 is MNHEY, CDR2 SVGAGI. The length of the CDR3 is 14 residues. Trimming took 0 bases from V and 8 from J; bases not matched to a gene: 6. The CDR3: CASSYSVTGAGYTF. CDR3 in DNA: TGTGCCAGCAGTTACTCGGTTACAGGGGCCGGCTACACCTTC.

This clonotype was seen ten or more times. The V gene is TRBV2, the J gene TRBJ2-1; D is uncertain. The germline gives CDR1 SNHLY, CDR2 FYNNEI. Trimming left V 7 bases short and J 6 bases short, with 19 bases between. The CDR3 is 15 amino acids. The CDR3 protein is CASNGAGPPVNEQFF. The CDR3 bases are TGTGCCAGCAACGGAGCAGGACCCCCAGTCAATGAGCAGTTCTTC.

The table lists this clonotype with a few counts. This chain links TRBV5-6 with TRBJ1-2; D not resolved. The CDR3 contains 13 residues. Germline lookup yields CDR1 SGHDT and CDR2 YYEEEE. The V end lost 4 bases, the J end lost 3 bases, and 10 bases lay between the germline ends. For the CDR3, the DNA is TGTGCCAGCAGCCCCAGCTACGACTATGGCTACACCTTC. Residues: CASSPSYDYGYTF.

The CDR3, as DNA: TGTGCCAGCAGCTTCGGGACAGATGCCTACGAGCAGTACGTC. Protein product: CASSFGTDAYEQYV. J is TRBJ2-7 and V is TRBV11-2, with 7 nucleotides matching TRBD1. This CDR3 spans 14 amino acids. With V trimmed by 3 bases and J by 2 bases, 4 bases remained unmatched. Germline V gene data show CDR1 as SGHAT and CDR2 as FQNNGV.

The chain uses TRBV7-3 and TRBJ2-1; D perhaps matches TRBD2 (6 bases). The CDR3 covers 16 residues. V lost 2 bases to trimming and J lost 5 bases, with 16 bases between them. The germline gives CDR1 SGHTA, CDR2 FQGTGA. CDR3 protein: CASSLVGGIANNEQFF. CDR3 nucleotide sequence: TGTGCCAGCAGCTTAGTTGGGGGGATAGCCAACAATGAGCAGTTCTTC.

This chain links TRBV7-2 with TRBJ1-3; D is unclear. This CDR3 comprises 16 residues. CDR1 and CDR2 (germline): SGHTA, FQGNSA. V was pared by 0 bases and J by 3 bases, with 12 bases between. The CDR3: CASSLAAGGNGNTIYF. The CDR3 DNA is TGTGCCAGCAGCTTAGCAGCGGGAGGGAATGGAAACACCATATATTTT.

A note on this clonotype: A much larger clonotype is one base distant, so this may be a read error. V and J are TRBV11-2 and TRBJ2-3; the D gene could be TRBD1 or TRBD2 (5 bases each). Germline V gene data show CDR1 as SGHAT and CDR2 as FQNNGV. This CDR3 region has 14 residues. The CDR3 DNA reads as TGTGCCAGCAGCTTCAGGGACCGCACAGATACGCAGTTTTTT. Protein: CASSFRDRTDTQFF.

CDR3: CASSSHTGVGNEKLFF. The CDR3 nucleotides are TGTGCCAGCAGTTCCCACACAGGGGTTGGTAATGAAAAACTGTTTTTT. The J gene is TRBJ1-4, the V gene TRBV12-3 or TRBV12-4, with TRBD1 matching over 7 bases. This CDR3 has 16 amino acids. Germline trimming cut 4 bases from V and 4 bases from J; bases unmatched to any gene: 9.

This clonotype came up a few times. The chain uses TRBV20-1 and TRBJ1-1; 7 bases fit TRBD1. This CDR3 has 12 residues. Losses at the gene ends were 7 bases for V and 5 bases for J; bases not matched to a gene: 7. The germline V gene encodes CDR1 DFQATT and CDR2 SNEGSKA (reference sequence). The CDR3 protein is CSVQGGRTEAFF. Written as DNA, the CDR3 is TGCAGTGTCCAGGGGGGCAGGACTGAAGCTTTCTTT.

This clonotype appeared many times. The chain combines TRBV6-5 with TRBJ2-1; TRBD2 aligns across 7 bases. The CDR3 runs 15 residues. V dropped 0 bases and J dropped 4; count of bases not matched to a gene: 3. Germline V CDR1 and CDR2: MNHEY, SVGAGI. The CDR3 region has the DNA TGTGCCAGCAGTTACTCCAGCGGGACGTACAATGAGCAGTTCTTC. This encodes CASSYSSGTYNEQFF.

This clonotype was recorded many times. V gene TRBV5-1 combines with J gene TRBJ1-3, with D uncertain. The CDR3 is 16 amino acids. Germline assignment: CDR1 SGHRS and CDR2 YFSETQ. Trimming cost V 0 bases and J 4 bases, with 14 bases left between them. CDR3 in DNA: TGCGCCAGCAGCTTGGTGAGCCGGTCAGGAGGAAACACCATATATTTT. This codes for CASSLVSRSGGNTIYF.

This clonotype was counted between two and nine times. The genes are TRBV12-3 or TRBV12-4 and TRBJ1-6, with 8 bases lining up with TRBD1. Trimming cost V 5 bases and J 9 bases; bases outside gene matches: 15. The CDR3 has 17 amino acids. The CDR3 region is CASSPRDRFEGFSPLHF. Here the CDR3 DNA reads TGTGCCAGCAGTCCCCGGGACAGGTTCGAGGGTTTTTCACCCCTCCACTTT.